This entry lists 17 T cell receptor beta chains sequenced from one sample in a study of blood T cell repertoires in COVID-19. Generated by immunoSEQ multiplex PCR, the TCRdb table keeps only in-frame clones and is missing some. The top ten hold roughly two fifths of the sample, which has 140,000 to 150,000 clones, over 70% seen once. Sequenced material: peripheral blood. The receptors here all came from a human donor in a cohort sampled during active COVID-19.

This clone has more than one count but fewer than ten. The V gene is TRBV18, the J gene TRBJ1-1, with D uncertain. Trimming shortened V by 2 bases and J by 1 base, and 8 bases separated the two germline ends. Germline CDR1 reads KGHSH; CDR2 reads LQKENI. This CDR3 contains 14 residues. CDR3 sequence reads: CASSPNTGNTEAFF. For the CDR3, the DNA is TGTGCCAGCTCACCAAATACTGGGAACACTGAAGCTTTCTTT.

The chain joins TRBV7-8 to TRBJ1-2; D possibly corresponds to TRBD1 (5 bases). V shed 5 bases and J shed 8 bases, with 12 bases lying between them. CDR3 size: 12 residues. The germline V gene encodes CDR1 SGHVS and CDR2 FQNEAQ. The CDR3 loop is CASSPRQGGYTF. The CDR3 DNA follows: TGTGCCAGCAGCCCCCGCCAGGGAGGCTACACCTTC.

The chain joins TRBV6-2 or TRBV6-3 to TRBJ2-3; 9 nucleotides line up with TRBD2. Germline values: CDR1 MNHEY, CDR2 SVGEGT. The CDR3 has 16 amino acids. V was pared by 2 bases and J by 0 bases, with 3 bases of the junction left unmatched. The CDR3 is CASSYKTSGSTDTQYF. As DNA, the CDR3 is TGTGCCAGCAGTTACAAGACTAGCGGAAGCACAGATACGCAGTATTTT.

The J gene is TRBJ2-3, the V gene TRBV5-4, with 12 bases fitting TRBD2. The CDR3 runs to 19 residues. From germline, CDR1 is SGHNT and CDR2 YYREEE (reference sequence). Unmatched junction bases numbered 15, after V lost 0 bases and J lost 7 bases. For the CDR3, the DNA is TGTGCCAGCAGCTTGGCCGGGACTAGCGGGTCCCCTAGGGGAAATACGCAGTATTTT. Encoded protein: CASSLAGTSGSPRGNTQYF.

Only a few counts were recorded for this clone. The chain uses TRBV7-2 and TRBJ1-1; D remains unclear. V was clipped by 1 base and J by 3 bases, with 9 bases between them. This CDR3 is built from 14 residues. The germline CDR1 and CDR2 sequences are SGHTA and FQGNSA. CDR3 sequence: CASSLGHSYTEAFF. Here the CDR3 DNA reads TGTGCCAGCAGCTTAGGACACTCTTACACTGAAGCTTTCTTT. Variable domain in full (rest from reference TRBV7-2 and TRBJ1-1): GAGVSQSPSNKVTEKGKDVELRCDPISGHTALYWYRQSLGQGLEFLIYFQGNSAPDKSGLPSDRFSAERTGGSVSTLTIQRTQQEDSAVYLCASSLGHSYTEAFFGQGTRLTVV.

The rearrangement links TRBV20-1 to TRBJ1-2; the D gene is possibly TRBD1 (5 bases). The CDR3 is made up of 14 amino acids. Germline lookup yields CDR1 DFQATT and CDR2 SNEGSKA (reference sequence). Trimming removed 3 bases at V and 2 bases at J, with 13 bases between. The CDR3 region has the DNA TGCAGTGCTAGTAGTTCGACAGACAACTATGGCTACACCTTC. The encoded protein is CSASSSTDNYGYTF.

The chain is built from TRBV3-1 (or the pseudogene TRBV3-2) and TRBJ1-2; TRBD1 matches at 7 bases. Germline values: CDR1 LGHDT, CDR2 YNNKEL (reference sequence). The CDR3 runs to 15 residues. With 5 bases clipped from V and 6 bases from J, the junction kept 12 bases outside the gene matches. CDR3: CASSARQGMGDGYTF. The CDR3 coding sequence is TGTGCCAGCAGCGCCCGACAGGGTATGGGGGATGGCTACACCTTC.

The table lists this clone with a few counts. This chain's CDR3 is CASSSRVLGNTIYF. The DNA for the CDR3 is TGTGCCAGCAGCAGCCGGGTCCTTGGAAACACCATATATTTT. The gene calls are TRBV11-1 and TRBJ1-3, with D hard to call. Trimming took 5 bases from V and 3 from J, leaving 11 bases between them. CDR1 is SGHAT and CDR2 is FQDESV in the germline V gene (reference sequence). CDR3 length: 14 residues.

This clone was counted ten times or more. The chain links TRBV18 to TRBJ2-1, with 8 positions matching TRBD1. CDR1 is KGHSH and CDR2 is LQKENI in the germline V gene. The CDR3 contains 16 residues. Germline trimming cut 3 bases from V and 4 bases from J; bases unmatched to any gene: 8. CDR3 loop: CASSPPRGLDYNEQFF. The DNA for the CDR3 is TGTGCCAGCTCACCTCCCAGGGGGCTGGATTACAATGAGCAGTTCTTC.

The chain is built from TRBV19 and TRBJ2-7, with D tentatively TRBD1 (5 bases). V shed 7 bases and J shed 3 bases, with 13 bases lying between them. This CDR3 region has 13 residues. Germline values: CDR1 LNHDA, CDR2 SQIVND (reference sequence). CDR3 region: CASNKGRDYEQYF. As DNA, the CDR3 is TGTGCCAGTAATAAGGGCAGGGACTACGAGCAGTACTTC.

The CDR3 protein is CASSEAGGGQETQYF. The CDR3 DNA reads TGTGCCAGCAGTGAGGCTGGAGGTGGCCAAGAGACCCAGTACTTC. The chain carries TRBV6-1 and TRBJ2-5; D perhaps matches TRBD2 (5 bases). Trimming stripped 3 bases from V and 1 base from J, with 12 bases between. This CDR3 comprises 15 residues. Germline V gene sequence: CDR1 MNHNS, CDR2 SASEGT.

The chain recombines TRBV7-9 with TRBJ1-6; D possibly corresponds to TRBD1 (5 bases). With 5 bases removed from V and 7 bases from J, the gap between germline ends came to 12 bases. This CDR3 is built from 14 residues. CDR1 and CDR2 from the germline V gene are SEHNR and FQNEAQ (reference sequence). CDR3 amino acids: CASSPDGGNSPLHF. In nucleotides, the CDR3 is TGTGCCAGCAGCCCCGACGGGGGGAATTCACCCCTCCACTTT.

V gene TRBV6-7 combines with J gene TRBJ1-6; TRBD1 is a possible D gene (5 bases). TRBV6-7 is classed as an ORF, of uncertain function. Trimming removed 7 bases from V and 5 bases from J, with 12 bases in between. CDR3 length equals 14 residues. CDR3 region: CASNLKGHNSPLHF. In DNA, the CDR3 is TGTGCCAGCAACCTCAAGGGGCATAATTCACCCCTCCACTTT.

This chain joins TRBV6-2 or TRBV6-3 and TRBJ2-2; 13 positions agree with TRBD2. The CDR3 has 14 residues. Germline CDR1 and CDR2: MNHEY and SVGEGT. V lost 5 bases, J lost 6 bases, and 0 bases stayed unmatched. The CDR3 bases are TGTGCCAGCAGTGGACTAGCGGGAGCCGGGGAGCTGTTTTTT. Protein: CASSGLAGAGELFF.

V and J are TRBV5-6 and TRBJ2-7, with 11 bases that match TRBD2. Germline lookup yields CDR1 SGHDT and CDR2 YYEEEE. This CDR3 is 15 amino acids long. V lost 3 bases and J lost 6; bases outside the gene matches: 8. CDR3 loop: CASSSFRLAGSEQYF. The CDR3 bases are TGTGCCAGCAGCTCTTTCCGACTAGCGGGATCCGAGCAGTACTTC. The variable domain in full, completed from reference TRBV5-6 and TRBJ2-7, reads DAGVTQSPTHLIKTRGQQVTLRCSPKSGHDTVSWYQQALGQGPQFIFQYYEEEERQRGNFPDRFSGHQFPNYSSELNVNALLLGDSALYLCASSSFRLAGSEQYFGPGTRLTVT.

The chain uses TRBV7-3 and TRBJ1-6; the match to TRBD1 covers 7 bases. The CDR3 spans 14 residues. Germline lookup yields CDR1 SGHTA and CDR2 FQGTGA. V was clipped by 6 bases and J by 7 bases; unmatched bases: 6. The CDR3 here is CASREGTANSPLHF. The CDR3 coding sequence is TGTGCCAGCAGGGAGGGGACAGCGAATTCACCCCTCCACTTT.

The V gene is TRBV18, the J gene TRBJ1-6; 12 nucleotides align to TRBD1. Looked up from germline, CDR1 is KGHSH and CDR2 is LQKENI. Germline trimming cut 6 bases from V and 4 bases from J; bases unmatched to any gene: 4. This CDR3 region has 16 residues. The CDR3 nucleotides read TGTGCCAGCTCGCTGGGACAGGGGGCGTATAATTCACCCCTCCACTTT. Translating it yields CASSLGQGAYNSPLHF.